This T cell receptor (beta chain) was sequenced during a study of HIV-infected patients and healthy controls. Each CDR3 protein is one row after TCRdb ran MiXCR on the 5' RACE reads. Here the sample spans around 64,000 distinct CDR3 sequences, roughly a sixth being singletons. There are many counts of this clonotype. Germline CDR1 LGHNT, CDR2 FRNRAP. The CDR3 runs to 12 residues. V lost 2 bases and J lost 5, with 6 bases in between. The clonotype comes from a human donor in good health. Sequenced sample: CD4+ T cells from blood. The chain uses TRBV12-5 and TRBJ2-5; D not resolved. The CDR3 reads CASGLMPETQYF. CDR3 DNA sequence: TGTGCTAGTGGTTTGATGCCCGAGACCCAGTACTTC.